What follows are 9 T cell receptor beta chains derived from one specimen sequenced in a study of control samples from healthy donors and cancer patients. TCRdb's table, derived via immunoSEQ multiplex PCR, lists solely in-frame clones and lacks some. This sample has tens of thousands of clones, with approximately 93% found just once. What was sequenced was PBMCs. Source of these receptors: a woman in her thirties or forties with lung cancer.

The CDR3 DNA sequence: TGTGCCAGCAGCTTGAGCGGGGGATACAATGAGCAGTTCTTC. Residues: CASSLSGGYNEQFF. The chain employs TRBV7-2 and TRBJ2-1; 8 bases align to TRBD2. CDR1 SGHTA and CDR2 FQGNSA come from the germline V gene. This CDR3 comprises 14 residues. Trimming took 3 bases from V and 4 from J; bases not matched to a gene: 2. The entire variable domain, with the rest obtained from reference TRBV7-2 and TRBJ2-1, is as follows: GAGVSQSPSNKVTEKGKDVELRCDPISGHTALYWYRQSLGQGLEFLIYFQGNSAPDKSGLPSDRFSAERTGGSVSTLTIQRTQQEDSAVYLCASSLSGGYNEQFFGPGTRLTVL.

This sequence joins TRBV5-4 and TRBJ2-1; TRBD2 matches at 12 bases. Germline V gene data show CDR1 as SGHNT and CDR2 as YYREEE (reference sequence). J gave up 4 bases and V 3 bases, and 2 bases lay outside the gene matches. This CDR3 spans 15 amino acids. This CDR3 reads CASSSLAGGYNEQFF. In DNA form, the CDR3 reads TGTGCCAGCAGCTCACTAGCGGGGGGTTACAATGAGCAGTTCTTC.

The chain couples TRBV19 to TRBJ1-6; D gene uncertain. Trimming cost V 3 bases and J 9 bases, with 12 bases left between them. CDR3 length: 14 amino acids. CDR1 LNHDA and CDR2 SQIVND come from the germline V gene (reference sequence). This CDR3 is CASSIEAESSPLHF. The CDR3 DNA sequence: TGTGCCAGTAGTATTGAAGCGGAGAGTTCACCCCTCCACTTT.

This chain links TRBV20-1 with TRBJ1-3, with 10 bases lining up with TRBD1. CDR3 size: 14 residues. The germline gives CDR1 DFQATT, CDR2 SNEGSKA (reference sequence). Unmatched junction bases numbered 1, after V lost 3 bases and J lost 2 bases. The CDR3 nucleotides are TGCAGTGCTAGTGGGACAGGGGCTGGAAACACCATATATTTT. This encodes CSASGTGAGNTIYF.

The CDR3 is CASRMFLDTEAFF. CDR3 in DNA: TGTGCCAGCAGGATGTTCCTAGACACTGAAGCTTTCTTT. The chain has TRBV12-3 or TRBV12-4 and TRBJ1-1, with no clear D. V lost 6 bases and J 3 bases, leaving 11 bases between the germline ends. The CDR3 runs to 13 residues.

Here the CDR3 reads CASSQLQGIPYGYTF. In nucleotides, the CDR3 is TGTGCCAGCAGCCAACTACAGGGAATCCCCTATGGCTACACCTTC. The rearrangement uses TRBV14 and TRBJ1-2, with D possibly being TRBD1 (6 bases). The length of the CDR3 is 15 residues. Germline loops: CDR1 SGHDN, CDR2 FVKESK. V gave up 2 bases and J gave up 4 bases, with 14 bases separating them.

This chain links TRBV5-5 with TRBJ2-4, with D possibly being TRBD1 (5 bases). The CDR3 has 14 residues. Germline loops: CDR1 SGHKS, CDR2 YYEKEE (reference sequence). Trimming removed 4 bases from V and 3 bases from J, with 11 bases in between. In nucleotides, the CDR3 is TGTGCCAGCAGCGGGCAAGGGGACAAAAACATTCAGTACTTC. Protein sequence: CASSGQGDKNIQYF.

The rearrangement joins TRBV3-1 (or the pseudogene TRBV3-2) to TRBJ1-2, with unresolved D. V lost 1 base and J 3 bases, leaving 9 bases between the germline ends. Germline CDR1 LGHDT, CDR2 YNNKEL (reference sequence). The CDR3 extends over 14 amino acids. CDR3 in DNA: TGTGCCAGCAGCCAAGCCTCAGGATACTATGGCTACACCTTC. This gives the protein CASSQASGYYGYTF.

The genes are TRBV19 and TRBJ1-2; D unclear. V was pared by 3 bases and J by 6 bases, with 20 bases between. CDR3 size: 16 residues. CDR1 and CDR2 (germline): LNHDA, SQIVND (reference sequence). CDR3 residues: CASSMSVEGSSNGYTF. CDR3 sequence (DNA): TGTGCCAGTAGTATGAGTGTAGAAGGGTCTAGTAATGGCTACACCTTC.